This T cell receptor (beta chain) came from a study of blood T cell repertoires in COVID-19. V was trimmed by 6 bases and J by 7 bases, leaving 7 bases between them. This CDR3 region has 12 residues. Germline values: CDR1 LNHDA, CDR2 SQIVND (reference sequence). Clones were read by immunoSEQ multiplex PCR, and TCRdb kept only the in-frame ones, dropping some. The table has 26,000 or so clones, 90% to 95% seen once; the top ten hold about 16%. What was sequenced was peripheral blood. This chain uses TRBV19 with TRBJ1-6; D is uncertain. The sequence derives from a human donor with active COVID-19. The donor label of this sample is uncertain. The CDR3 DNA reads TGTGCCAGTAGGCTAGTGAATTCACCCCTCCACTTT. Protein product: CASRLVNSPLHF.